One and the same sample provided the 2 T cell receptor beta chains below, sequenced in a study of T-cell memory formation after mild COVID-19. In TCRdb, the 5' RACE reads were re-called with MiXCR into one record per CDR3 protein. The sample holds 560,000 or so distinct CDR3 sequences; around 16% are singletons and the top ten take about 8.1%. The sample comprised PBMCs or a T cell subset sorted from them (not recorded which). These receptors were taken from an adult woman who had mild COVID-19 (a few samples of this study predate the infection). Cell type and time point are not known.

The V gene is TRBV4-2, the J gene TRBJ1-1; D is possibly TRBD1 (6 bases). The CDR3 extends over 17 amino acids. V was clipped by 0 bases and J by 1 base, with 15 bases between them. In germline, CDR1 is LGHNA, CDR2 YNFKEQ. The DNA of the CDR3 is TGTGCCAGCAGCCAAGAATTAACACAGGGACGGAACACTGAAGCTTTCTTT. Its protein is CASSQELTQGRNTEAFF.

This clonotype was seen only a few times. V and J are TRBV3-1 and TRBJ2-1; 15 bases line up with TRBD2. CDR3 length: 18 amino acids. CDR1 is LGHDT, CDR2 YNNKEL, per germline (reference sequence). V lost 0 bases to trimming and J lost 7 bases; unmatched junction nucleotides: 7. This CDR3 reads CASSQERGLAGGLNEQFF. DNA of the CDR3: TGTGCCAGCAGCCAAGAGCGGGGACTAGCGGGGGGCCTGAATGAGCAGTTCTTC.